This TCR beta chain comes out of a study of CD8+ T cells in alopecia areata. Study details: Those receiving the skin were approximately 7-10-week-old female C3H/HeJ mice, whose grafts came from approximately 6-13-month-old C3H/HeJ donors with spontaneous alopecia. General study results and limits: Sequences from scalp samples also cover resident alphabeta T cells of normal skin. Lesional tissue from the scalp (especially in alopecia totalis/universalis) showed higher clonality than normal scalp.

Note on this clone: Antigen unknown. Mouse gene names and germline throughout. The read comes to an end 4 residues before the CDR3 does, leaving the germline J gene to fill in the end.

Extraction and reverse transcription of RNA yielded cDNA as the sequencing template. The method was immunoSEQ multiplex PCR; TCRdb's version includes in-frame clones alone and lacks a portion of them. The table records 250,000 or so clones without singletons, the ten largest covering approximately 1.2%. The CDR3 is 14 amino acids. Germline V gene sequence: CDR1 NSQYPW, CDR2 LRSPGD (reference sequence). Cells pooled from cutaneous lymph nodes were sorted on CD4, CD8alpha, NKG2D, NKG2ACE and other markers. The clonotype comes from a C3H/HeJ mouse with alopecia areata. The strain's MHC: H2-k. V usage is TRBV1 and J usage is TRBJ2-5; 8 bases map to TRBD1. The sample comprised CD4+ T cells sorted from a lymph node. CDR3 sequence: CTCSAATGADTQYF. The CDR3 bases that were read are TGCACCTGCAGTGCAGCGACAGGGGCAGAC.